This T cell receptor (beta chain) appears in the sequencing data of a study of blood T cell repertoires in COVID-19. Study-wide background: Samples came from the United States, Italy and Spain, spanning acute and convalescent COVID-19. Sources were T cells, B-cell-depleted T cells, or PBMCs; the material itself was cDNA or gDNA.

Under the authors' procedure: Using reference gene primer amplification, nucleated cell counts were estimated. Sequencing used immunoSEQ multiplex PCR; TCRdb keeps in-frame clones, though not all of them. The V and J calls and clone size were taken over from that table, and D and trimming were inferred from the DNA. The top ten hold 3.5% of the sample, which has more than 95,000 clones, more than 80% seen once. The receptor was derived from a woman aged 55-69 years with acute or convalescent COVID-19. The sample consisted of peripheral blood.

CDR3 DNA sequence: TGTGCCTCTCAAGGTACTGGCCGGGGGAGGGAGCAGTTCTTC. Amino acid sequence: CASQGTGRGREQFF. The rearrangement links TRBV28 to TRBJ2-1; TRBD2 might be the D (6 bases). This CDR3 is built from 14 residues. Trimming stripped 11 bases from V and 10 bases from J, with 24 bases between. From germline, CDR1 is MDHEN and CDR2 SYDVKM. The entire variable domain, with the rest obtained from reference TRBV28 and TRBJ2-1, is as follows: DVKVTQSSRYLVKRTGEKVFLECVQDMDHENMFWYRQDPGLGLRLIYFSYDVKMKEKGDIPEGYSVSREKKERFSLILESASTNQTSMYLCASQGTGRGREQFFGPGTRLTVL.